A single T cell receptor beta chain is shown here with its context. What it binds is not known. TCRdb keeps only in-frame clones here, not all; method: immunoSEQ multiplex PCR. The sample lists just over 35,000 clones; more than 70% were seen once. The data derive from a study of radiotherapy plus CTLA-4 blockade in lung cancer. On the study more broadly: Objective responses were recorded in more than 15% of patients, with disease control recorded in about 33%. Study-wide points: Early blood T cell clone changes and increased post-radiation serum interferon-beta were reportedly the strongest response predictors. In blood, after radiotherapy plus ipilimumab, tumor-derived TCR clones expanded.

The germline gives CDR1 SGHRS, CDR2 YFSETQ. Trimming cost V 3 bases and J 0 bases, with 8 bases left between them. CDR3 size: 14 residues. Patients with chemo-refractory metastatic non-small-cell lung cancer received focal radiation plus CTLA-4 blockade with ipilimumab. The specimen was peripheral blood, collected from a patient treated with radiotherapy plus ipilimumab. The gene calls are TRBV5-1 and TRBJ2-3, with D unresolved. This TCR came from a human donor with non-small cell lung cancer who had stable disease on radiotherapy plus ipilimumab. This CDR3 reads CASSSRASTDTQYF. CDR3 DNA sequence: TGCGCCAGCAGCTCCCGAGCGAGCACAGATACGCAGTATTTT.